This passage covers 14 T cell receptor beta chains from one sample sequenced in a study of blood T cell repertoires in COVID-19. Libraries were prepared by immunoSEQ multiplex PCR; TCRdb keeps only in-frame clonotypes and omits some of them. The data contain around 400,000 clones, roughly nine tenths of them seen just once; the ten biggest clones take up about 0.9%. Sequencing was carried out using PBMCs or T cells enriched from blood (not recorded which). These receptors all stem from a woman aged 40 to 55 who had been exposed to COVID-19.

The chain recombines TRBV12-3 or TRBV12-4 with TRBJ2-5, with D unresolved. Deletions cut 3 bases from V and 1 base from J, with 6 bases between. This CDR3 has 13 residues. CDR3 amino acids: CASSLASQETQYF. The DNA of the CDR3 is TGTGCCAGCAGTTTGGCTAGCCAAGAGACCCAGTACTTC.

CDR3 amino acids: CATSDPDRVQEQYF. Written as DNA, the CDR3 is TGTGCCACCAGTGACCCCGACAGGGTTCAAGAGCAGTACTTC. This chain links TRBV24-1 with TRBJ2-7; TRBD1 agrees at 7 bases. There are 14 residues in the CDR3. Trimming cost V 4 bases and J 7 bases; bases outside gene matches: 9. Germline V lookup: CDR1 KGHDR, CDR2 SFDVKD.

The chain combines TRBV2 with TRBJ1-2; no firm D call. V was clipped by 10 bases and J by 1 base, with 16 bases between them. CDR1 and CDR2 (germline): SNHLY, FYNNEI. The CDR3 length is 14 residues. The CDR3 is CATMRFLFNYGYTF. CDR3 bases: TGTGCCACCATGAGATTTTTATTTAACTATGGCTACACCTTC.

J is TRBJ2-1 and V is TRBV7-8, with 7 bases aligning to TRBD2. The CDR3 has 15 residues. In germline, CDR1 is SGHVS, CDR2 FQNEAQ. With V trimmed by 2 bases and J by 3 bases, 4 bases remained unmatched. The CDR3 nucleotides are TGTGCCAGCAGCTTAAGGGCTAGCGGCTACAATGAGCAGTTCTTC. This gives the protein CASSLRASGYNEQFF. Variable domain in full (rest from reference TRBV7-8 and TRBJ2-1): GAGVSQSPRYKVAKRGQDVALRCDPISGHVSLFWYQQALGQGPEFLTYFQNEAQLDKSGLPSDRFFAERPEGSVSTLKIQRTQQEDSAVYLCASSLRASGYNEQFFGPGTRLTVL.

The rearrangement uses TRBV7-3 and TRBJ2-1; D not resolved. Germline V CDR1 and CDR2: SGHTA, FQGTGA. The CDR3 contains 15 residues. V dropped 3 bases and J dropped 3 bases, with 12 bases sitting between them. The DNA of the CDR3 is TGTGCCAGCAGCTTTGATAGTGCTATCTACAATGAGCAGTTCTTC. It is translated as CASSFDSAIYNEQFF.

This chain uses TRBV27 with TRBJ1-2; maybe TRBD1 (5 bases). The V end lost 3 bases, the J end lost 3 bases, and 8 bases lay between the germline ends. The CDR3 consists of 13 residues. From germline, CDR1 is MNHEY and CDR2 SMNVEV (reference sequence). CDR3 residues: CASSFPGYYGYTF. For the CDR3, the DNA is TGTGCCAGCAGTTTTCCAGGGTACTATGGCTACACCTTC.

The V call is TRBV2, the J call TRBJ1-2, with 11 positions matching TRBD1. Germline V gene sequence: CDR1 SNHLY, CDR2 FYNNEI. J was trimmed by 4 bases and V by 6 bases; bases with no gene match: 7. This CDR3 comprises 15 residues. The CDR3 here is CASRVGQGGAYGYTF. The DNA for the CDR3 is TGTGCCAGCAGGGTGGGACAGGGGGGAGCCTATGGCTACACCTTC.

CDR3 sequence (DNA): TGTGCCAGCAGTACCCGAAGGGGGACAGGGACCTACGAGCAGTACTTC. Translating it yields CASSTRRGTGTYEQYF. This chain connects TRBV25-1 to TRBJ2-7; 9 bases are shared with TRBD1. CDR3 length: 16 residues. V dropped 5 bases and J dropped 2; count of bases not matched to a gene: 10. Germline values: CDR1 MGHDK, CDR2 SYGVNS.

The chain has TRBV5-1 and TRBJ1-3; D gene unclear. The CDR3 spans 15 residues. Between the trimmed V and J ends, which lost 4 bases and 0 bases, there was a span of 11 bases. Germline CDR1 and CDR2: SGHRS and YFSETQ. The CDR3 coding sequence is TGCGCCAGCAGCCCCCAGGTCAACTCTGGAAACACCATATATTTT. Its translation: CASSPQVNSGNTIYF. The full variable domain, completed using reference TRBV5-1 and TRBJ1-3, is KAGVTQTPRYLIKTRGQQVTLSCSPISGHRSVSWYQQTPGQGLQFLFEYFSETQRNKGNFPGRFSGRQFSNSRSEMNVSTLELGDSALYLCASSPQVNSGNTIYFGEGSWLTVV.

V is TRBV19 and J is TRBJ2-3, with TRBD1 identical over 8 bases. The CDR3 length is 14 residues. After removal of 9 bases from V and 3 bases from J, the junction contained 8 bases not matched to a gene. The germline V gene has CDR1 LNHDA and CDR2 SQIVND (reference sequence). The CDR3 protein is CASSQGALTDTQYF. The CDR3 DNA is TGTGCCAGCTCGCAGGGGGCGCTTACAGATACGCAGTATTTT.

The CDR3 nucleotides are TGTGCCAGTACCAATAGGGGCACTGAAGCTTTCTTT. Translating it yields CASTNRGTEAFF. The chain uses TRBV19 and TRBJ1-1; possibly TRBD1 for D (5 bases). V shed 7 bases and J shed 4 bases, with 10 bases lying between them. The CDR3 loop spans 12 amino acids. CDR1 is LNHDA and CDR2 is SQIVND in the germline V gene (reference sequence).

The chain carries TRBV28 and TRBJ1-1, with D possibly being TRBD1 (6 bases). From germline, CDR1 is MDHEN and CDR2 SYDVKM. V lost 4 bases to trimming and J lost 7 bases, with 16 bases between them. The length of the CDR3 is 14 residues. The CDR3 loop is CASSSHAGGVEAFF. The CDR3 region has the DNA TGTGCCAGCAGTTCTCACGCTGGGGGCGTTGAAGCTTTCTTT.

The J gene is TRBJ1-5, the V gene TRBV19; weak D call: TRBD1 (6 bases). Germline V CDR1 and CDR2: LNHDA, SQIVND (reference sequence). The V and J ends lost 6 bases and 5 bases respectively, with 14 bases between them. This CDR3 is built from 14 residues. CDR3 amino acids: CASRLTGRDQPQHF. The CDR3 nucleotides read TGTGCCAGTAGATTAACAGGGAGGGATCAGCCCCAGCATTTT.

This rearrangement joins TRBV15 to TRBJ1-5; 9 bases line up with TRBD1. J was trimmed by 4 bases and V by 1 base; bases with no gene match: 14. The CDR3 length is 19 residues. CDR1 is LNHNV, CDR2 YYDKDF, per germline (reference sequence). CDR3 bases: TGTGCCACCAGCAGAGTGAAAAATAGCCGGGACAGGGAGAATCAGCCCCAGCATTTT. Residues: CATSRVKNSRDRENQPQHF.